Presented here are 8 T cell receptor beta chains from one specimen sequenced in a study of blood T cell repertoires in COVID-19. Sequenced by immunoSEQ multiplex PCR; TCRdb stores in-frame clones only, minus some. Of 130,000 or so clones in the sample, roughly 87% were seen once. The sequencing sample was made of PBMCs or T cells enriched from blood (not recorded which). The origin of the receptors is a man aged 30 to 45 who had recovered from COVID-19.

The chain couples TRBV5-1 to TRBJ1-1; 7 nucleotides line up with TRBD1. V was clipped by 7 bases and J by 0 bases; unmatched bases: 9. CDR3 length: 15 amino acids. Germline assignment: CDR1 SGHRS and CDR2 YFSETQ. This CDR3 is CASVPGQLMNTEAFF. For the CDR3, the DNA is TGCGCCAGCGTCCCGGGACAGCTCATGAACACTGAAGCTTTCTTT.

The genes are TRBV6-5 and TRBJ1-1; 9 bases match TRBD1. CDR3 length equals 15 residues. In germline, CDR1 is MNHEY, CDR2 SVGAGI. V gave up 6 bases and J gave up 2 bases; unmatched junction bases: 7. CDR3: CASSTDRGANTEAFF. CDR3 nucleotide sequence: TGTGCCAGCAGCACCGACAGGGGGGCAAACACTGAAGCTTTCTTT.

CDR3 DNA: TGCGCCAGCAGCTACGAGGGCAGCTATAATTCACCCCTCCACTTT. Residues: CASSYEGSYNSPLHF. The rearrangement joins TRBV5-1 to TRBJ1-6; D gene unclear. This CDR3 region has 15 residues. The germline CDR1 and CDR2 sequences are SGHRS and YFSETQ. V lost 3 bases and J lost 3, with 10 bases in between.

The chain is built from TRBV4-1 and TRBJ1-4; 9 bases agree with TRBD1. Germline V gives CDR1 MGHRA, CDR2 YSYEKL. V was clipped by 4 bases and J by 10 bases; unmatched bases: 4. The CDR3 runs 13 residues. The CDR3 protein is CASSPDRGGKLFF. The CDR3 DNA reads TGCGCCAGCAGCCCGGACAGGGGAGGAAAACTGTTTTTT.

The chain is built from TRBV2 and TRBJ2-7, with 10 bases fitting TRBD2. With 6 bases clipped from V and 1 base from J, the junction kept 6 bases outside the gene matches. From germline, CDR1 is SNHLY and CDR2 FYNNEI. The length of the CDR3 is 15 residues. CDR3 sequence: CASRSGTSASYEQYV. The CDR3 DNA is TGTGCCAGCAGATCAGGGACTAGCGCGTCCTACGAGCAGTACGTC.

The CDR3 DNA reads TGTGCCACCAGCAGGACAATTAGCTCCTACGAGCAGTACGTC. Its protein is CATSRTISSYEQYV. The genes are TRBV15 and TRBJ2-7; no clear D. The V gene lost 3 bases and the J gene lost 0 bases, with 9 bases spanning the gap. The CDR3 is made up of 14 amino acids. Germline values: CDR1 LNHNV, CDR2 YYDKDF (reference sequence).

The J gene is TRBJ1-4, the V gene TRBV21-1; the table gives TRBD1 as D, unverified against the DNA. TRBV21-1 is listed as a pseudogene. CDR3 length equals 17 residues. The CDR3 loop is CASSNGEPPGHTEKLFF. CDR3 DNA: TGTGCCAGCAGCAACGGGGAGCCCCCGGGACATACTGAAAAACTGTTTTTT.

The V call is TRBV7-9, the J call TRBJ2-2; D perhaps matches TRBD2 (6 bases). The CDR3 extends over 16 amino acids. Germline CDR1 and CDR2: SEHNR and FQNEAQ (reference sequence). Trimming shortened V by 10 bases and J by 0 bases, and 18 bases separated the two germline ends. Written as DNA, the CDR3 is TGTGCCATCGTACGTTTAGCGGAGGCGAACACCGGGGAGCTGTTTTTT. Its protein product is CAIVRLAEANTGELFF.